Listed below are T cell receptor beta chains from one sample, sequenced in a study of blood T cell repertoires in COVID-19. Clones were sequenced by immunoSEQ multiplex PCR, and TCRdb holds only the in-frame ones, with some missing. The table includes 60,000 to 80,000 clones, 70% to 90% detected once. The sample was PBMCs or T cells enriched from blood (not recorded which). The receptors here all came from a woman aged 40 to 50 with acute COVID-19. The conserved cysteine and the conserved F or W are not part of the CDR3 here.

V: TRBV2; length: 12; CDR3: ASTLYRGSYGYT
V: TRBV5-1; length: 13; CDR3: ASSLTSGRRNEQF
V: TRBV27; length: 13; CDR3: ASSVGGQGDSPLH
V: TRBV12-3/TRBV12-4; length: 11; CDR3: ASSLPGRNTIY
V: TRBV6-4; length: 14; CDR3: ASSEQAAGITDTQY
V: TRBV11-2; length: 12; CDR3: ASSLPTGASRAF
V: TRBV5-1; length: 15; CDR3: ASSWSPTGGMNTEAF
V: TRBV6-5; length: 12; CDR3: ASSGAVAGQPQH
V: TRBV5-1; length: 15; CDR3: ASSPLTGGTNTGELF
V: TRBV5-1; length: 12; CDR3: ASSQGSGQETQY
V: TRBV5-1; length: 15; CDR3: ASSPEASGSSYNEQF
V: TRBV6-6; length: 17; CDR3: ASSRLRLAGSLGADTQY
V: TRBV7-9; length: 14; CDR3: ASSFPDRRGNEKLF
V: TRBV4-2; length: 14; CDR3: ASSQEWTGLVYEQY
V: TRBV10-3; length: 13; CDR3: AISESGDSYNEQF
V: TRBV5-4; length: 11; CDR3: ASSLRGSYEQY
V: TRBV5-6; length: 12; CDR3: ASSPVGEGGKLF
V: TRBV27; length: 12; CDR3: ASRETGTVYGYT
V: TRBV20-1; length: 11; CDR3: SASLGIMETQY
V: TRBV6-6; length: 12; CDR3: ASSPDRVSNEQF
V: TRBV6-5; length: 12; CDR3: ASRDREGSYEQY
V: TRBV4-1; length: 16; CDR3: ASSQASGSLSHLYEQY
V: TRBV19; length: 14; CDR3: ASSRGQGANNSPLH
V: TRBV29-1; length: 10; CDR3: SFGQGAGELF
V: TRBV6-5; length: 12; CDR3: ASGPAGSGSPLH
V: TRBV4-1; length: 13; CDR3: ASSQLASYYYEQY
V: TRBV5-6; length: 13; CDR3: ASTLRSGRVVEQF
V: TRBV7-3; length: 12; CDR3: ASSLAGDYNEQF
V: TRBV5-8; length: 15; CDR3: ASSLAISLLRNTEAF
V: TRBV7-9; length: 12; CDR3: AFNWQAGANVLT
V: TRBV18; length: 13; CDR3: ASSPRSDNQYEQY
V: TRBV5-6; length: 13; CDR3: ASSYGTGSYNEQF
V: TRBV3-1/TRBV3-2; length: 14; CDR3: ASSERRGFYQETQY
V: TRBV29-1; length: 10; CDR3: SSRGGAKGYT
V: TRBV6-5; length: 12; CDR3: ASTTRTGNQPQH
V: TRBV19; length: 13; CDR3: ASRPDRSSYNEQF